The 14 T cell receptor beta chains below all came from one sample that was sequenced in a study of vaccination and CD4 T cells after COVID-19. Treatment in this sample: roughly 10-day PBMC culture with coronavirus spike peptide pools or control peptides (ViraFEST assay). Gathered ahead of the COVID-19 pandemic (2011-2018) were the CD4+ T cells of the unexposed donor. The Oncomine TCR Beta short-read assay sequenced DNA from cultured CD4+ T cells. A single record per CDR3 protein comes from TCRdb applying MiXCR to the PCR reads. Among roughly 7,400 distinct CDR3 sequences listed, 35% were seen once. Their recognized antigens are unknown. The sample was CD4+ T cells from blood, cultured in vitro. Receptors originate from a human donor in good health.

This clonotype was found a few times. CDR3 DNA: TGTGCCAGCAGTTACTCGAGCAAAGCCAAAAACATTCAGTACTTC. Protein product: CASSYSSKAKNIQYF. V gene TRBV6-5 combines with J gene TRBJ2-4; the D is unclear. V lost 0 bases and J lost 0, with 6 bases in between. Germline assignment: CDR1 MNHEY and CDR2 SVGAGI. The CDR3 extends over 15 amino acids.

The chain uses TRBV24-1 and TRBJ1-2; TRBD1 agrees at 7 bases. The CDR3 extends over 14 amino acids. After removal of 4 bases from V and 4 bases from J, the junction contained 5 bases not matched to a gene. Germline V gene lookup returns CDR1 KGHDR and CDR2 SFDVKD. The CDR3 nucleotides are TGTGCCACCAGTGAAACCGACAGGGCCTATGGCTACACCTTC. Its translation: CATSETDRAYGYTF.

This chain links TRBV2 with TRBJ1-1, with TRBD1 as a possible D gene (5 bases). The CDR3 is made up of 18 amino acids. From germline, CDR1 is SNHLY and CDR2 FYNNEI. Trimming cost V 3 bases and J 1 base, with 21 bases left between them. CDR3 bases: TGTGCCAGCAGTGAGCAGGGCGTGGGGACGCTTTCGAACACTGAAGCTTTCTTT. It yields the protein CASSEQGVGTLSNTEAFF.

Relative to its sample, this clonotype is medium-sized. The chain recombines TRBV6-1 with TRBJ2-1; TRBD1 aligns across 7 bases. The J segment lost 5 bases and the V segment lost 6 bases, leaving 10 bases of the junction unmatched. CDR3 length: 15 residues. CDR1 is MNHNS and CDR2 is SASEGT in the germline V gene. This chain's CDR3 is CASRHHRGRHNEQFF. In nucleotides, the CDR3 is TGTGCCAGCAGGCACCACAGGGGTAGGCACAATGAGCAGTTCTTC.

This clonotype was picked up a small number of times. The chain employs TRBV7-9 and TRBJ1-1; D remains unclear. With 5 bases removed from V and 6 bases from J, the gap between germline ends came to 10 bases. Germline lookup yields CDR1 SEHNR and CDR2 FQNEAQ (reference sequence). This CDR3 is built from 12 residues. The CDR3 sequence: CASSVLLAEAFF. The CDR3 bases are TGTGCCAGCAGCGTCCTCCTTGCTGAAGCTTTCTTT.

The genes are TRBV2 and TRBJ1-2; the match to TRBD1 covers 9 bases. Germline CDR1 is SNHLY and CDR2 is FYNNEI. The CDR3 spans 15 residues. V gave up 3 bases and J gave up 4 bases; unmatched junction bases: 6. DNA of the CDR3: TGTGCCAGCAGTGAGATAGGACAGGGGCCCTATGGCTACACCTTC. Encoded protein: CASSEIGQGPYGYTF. The full variable domain, rest sourced from reference TRBV2 and TRBJ1-2, is EPEVTQTPSHQVTQMGQEVILRCVPISNHLYFYWYRQILGQKVEFLVSFYNNEISEKSEIFDDQFSVERPDGSNFTLKIRSTKLEDSAMYFCASSEIGQGPYGYTFGSGTRLTVV.

The chain uses TRBV11-2 and TRBJ2-7, with no clear D. Germline CDR1 SGHAT, CDR2 FQNNGV. The germline V and J ends were trimmed by 1 base and 4 bases, with 11 bases remaining between them. The CDR3 spans 14 residues. CDR3 DNA: TGTGCCAGCAGCTTAGTCGGGCAGCTATACGAGCAGTACTTC. It is translated as CASSLVGQLYEQYF.

The CDR3 loop reads CACQWVNGELFF. The CDR3 DNA reads as TGTGCCTGCCAGTGGGTAAACGGGGAGCTGTTTTTT. The chain recombines TRBV30 with TRBJ2-2; no clear D. Trimming shortened V by 6 bases and J by 7 bases, and 12 bases separated the two germline ends. Germline V gives CDR1 GTSNPN, CDR2 SVGIG (reference sequence). The CDR3 length is 12 residues.

This clonotype was observed a handful of times. The rearrangement links TRBV7-6 to TRBJ2-2, with D possibly being TRBD1 (5 bases). The V end was cut by 3 bases, the J end by 7 bases, with 15 bases between. This CDR3 is 15 amino acids long. Germline V CDR1 and CDR2: SGHVS, FNYEAQ. In DNA, the CDR3 is TGTGCCAGCAGCTTGCAGGGAACTATGGGCGGGGAGCTGTTTTTT. Translated, it gives CASSLQGTMGGELFF.

The CDR3: CASRKGLDNSPLHF. CDR3 in DNA: TGTGCCAGTAGAAAGGGTCTAGATAATTCACCCCTCCACTTT. V usage is TRBV19 and J usage is TRBJ1-6; D not certain. The V end was cut by 6 bases, the J end by 5 bases, with 11 bases between. CDR3 length equals 14 residues. CDR1 and CDR2 from the germline V gene are LNHDA and SQIVND (reference sequence).

By its share, this clonotype is medium-sized (0.01 to 0.1%). The V gene is TRBV20-1, the J gene TRBJ1-1; D might be TRBD1 (5 bases). The CDR3 is 15 residues long. Germline V gives CDR1 DFQATT, CDR2 SNEGSKA (reference sequence). V gave up 3 bases and J gave up 6 bases, with 20 bases separating them. The CDR3 spells CSARPPGRGDAEAFF. In DNA form, the CDR3 reads TGCAGTGCTAGGCCGCCGGGGCGGGGGGACGCTGAAGCTTTCTTT.

The genes are TRBV6-2 or TRBV6-3 and TRBJ2-7; 10 nucleotides line up with TRBD1. Germline CDR1 MNHEY, CDR2 SVGEGT. V lost 5 bases to trimming and J lost 1 base; unmatched junction nucleotides: 8. The CDR3 is made up of 16 amino acids. Here the CDR3 reads CASSDPGQGLSYEQYF. In nucleotides, the CDR3 is TGTGCCAGCAGTGACCCGGGACAGGGGCTTTCCTACGAGCAGTACTTC.

The chain combines TRBV19 with TRBJ2-3, with D perhaps TRBD2 (7 bases). Deletions cut 7 bases from V and 6 bases from J, with 17 bases between. The CDR3 loop spans 14 amino acids. From germline, CDR1 is LNHDA and CDR2 SQIVND (reference sequence). The CDR3 reads CASKRGGAADTQYF. The CDR3 region has the DNA TGTGCCAGTAAAAGGGGGGGGGCAGCCGATACGCAGTATTTT.

The chain joins TRBV7-9 to TRBJ1-6; possibly TRBD1 for D (6 bases). The CDR3 is made up of 15 amino acids. The ends were cut back, 4 bases at V and 0 bases at J, with 7 bases in the middle. Looked up from germline, CDR1 is SEHNR and CDR2 is FQNEAQ (reference sequence). DNA of the CDR3: TGTGCCAGCAGCTCAGGGGTCTCCTATAATTCACCCCTCCACTTT. Its translation: CASSSGVSYNSPLHF.